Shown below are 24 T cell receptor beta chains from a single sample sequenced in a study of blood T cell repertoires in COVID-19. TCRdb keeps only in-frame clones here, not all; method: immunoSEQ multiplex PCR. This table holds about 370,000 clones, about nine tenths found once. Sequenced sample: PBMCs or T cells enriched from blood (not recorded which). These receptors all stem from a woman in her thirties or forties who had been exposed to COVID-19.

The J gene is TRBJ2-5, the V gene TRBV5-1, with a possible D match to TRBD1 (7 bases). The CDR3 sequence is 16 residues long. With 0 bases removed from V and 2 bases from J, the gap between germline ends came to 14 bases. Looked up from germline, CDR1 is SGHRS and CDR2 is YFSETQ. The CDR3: CASSLGRAGGQETQYF. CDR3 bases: TGCGCCAGCAGCTTGGGACGGGCAGGGGGGCAAGAGACCCAGTACTTC.

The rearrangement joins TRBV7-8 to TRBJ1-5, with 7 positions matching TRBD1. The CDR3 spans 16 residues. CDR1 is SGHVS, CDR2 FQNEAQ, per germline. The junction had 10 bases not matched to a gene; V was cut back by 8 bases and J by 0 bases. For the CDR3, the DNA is TGTGCCAGCCTACCTCGGGGACAGTATAGCAATCAGCCCCAGCATTTT. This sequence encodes CASLPRGQYSNQPQHF.

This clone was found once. The DNA of the CDR3 is TGTGCCAGCAAAAAGGGTGGACAGGGGAACTATGGCTACACCTTC. It translates to CASKKGGQGNYGYTF. The chain couples TRBV6-5 to TRBJ1-2; 9 nucleotides line up with TRBD1. With V trimmed by 7 bases and J by 2 bases, 8 bases remained unmatched. The CDR3 has 15 amino acids. Germline CDR1 reads MNHEY; CDR2 reads SVGAGI.

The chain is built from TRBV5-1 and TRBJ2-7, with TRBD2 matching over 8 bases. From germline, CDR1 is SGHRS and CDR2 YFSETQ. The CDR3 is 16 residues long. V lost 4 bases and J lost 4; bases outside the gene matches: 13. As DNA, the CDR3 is TGCGCCAGCAGCCCCCTCCCCGGGGGGGCTTCTTACGAGCAGTACTTC. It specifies CASSPLPGGASYEQYF.

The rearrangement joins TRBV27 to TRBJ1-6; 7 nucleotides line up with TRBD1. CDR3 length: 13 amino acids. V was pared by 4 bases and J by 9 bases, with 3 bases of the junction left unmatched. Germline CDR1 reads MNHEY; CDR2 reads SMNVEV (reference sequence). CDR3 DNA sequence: TGTGCCAGCAGTTCCGACAGGGCTTCACCCCTCCACTTT. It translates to CASSSDRASPLHF.

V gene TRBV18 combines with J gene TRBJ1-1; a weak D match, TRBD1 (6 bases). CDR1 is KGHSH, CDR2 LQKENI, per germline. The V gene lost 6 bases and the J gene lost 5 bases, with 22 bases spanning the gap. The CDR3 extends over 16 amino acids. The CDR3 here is CASSRMTGALSTEAFF. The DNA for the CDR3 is TGTGCCAGCTCCCGAATGACAGGTGCGTTGTCGACTGAAGCTTTCTTT.

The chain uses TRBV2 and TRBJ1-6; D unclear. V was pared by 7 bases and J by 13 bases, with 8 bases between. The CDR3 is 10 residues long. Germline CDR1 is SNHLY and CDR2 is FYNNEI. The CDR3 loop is CASTPYPLHF. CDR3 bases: TGTGCCAGCACGCCCTACCCCCTCCACTTT.

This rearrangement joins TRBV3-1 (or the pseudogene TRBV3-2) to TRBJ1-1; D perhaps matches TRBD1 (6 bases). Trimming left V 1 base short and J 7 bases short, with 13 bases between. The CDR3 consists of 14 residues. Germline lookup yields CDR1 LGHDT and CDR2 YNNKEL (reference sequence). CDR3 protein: CASSQGGQSFEAFF. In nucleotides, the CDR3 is TGTGCCAGCAGCCAAGGCGGACAGTCCTTTGAAGCTTTCTTT.

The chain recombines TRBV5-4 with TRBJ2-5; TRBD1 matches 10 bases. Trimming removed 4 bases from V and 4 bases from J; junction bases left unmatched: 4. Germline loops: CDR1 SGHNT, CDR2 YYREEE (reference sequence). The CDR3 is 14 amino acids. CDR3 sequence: CASSQGQGVETQYF. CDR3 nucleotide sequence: TGTGCCAGCAGCCAAGGACAGGGGGTAGAGACCCAGTACTTC.

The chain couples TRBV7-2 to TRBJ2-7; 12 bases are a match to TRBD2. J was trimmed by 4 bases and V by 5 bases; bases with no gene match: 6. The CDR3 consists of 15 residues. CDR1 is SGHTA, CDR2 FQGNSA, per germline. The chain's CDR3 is CASSVLAGGWYEQYF. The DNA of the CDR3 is TGTGCCAGCAGCGTACTAGCGGGAGGATGGTACGAGCAGTACTTC.

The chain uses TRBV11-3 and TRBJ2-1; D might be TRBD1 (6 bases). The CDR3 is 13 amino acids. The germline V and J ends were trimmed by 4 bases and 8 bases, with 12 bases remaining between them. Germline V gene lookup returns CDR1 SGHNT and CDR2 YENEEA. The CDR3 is CASSYLGGYEQFF. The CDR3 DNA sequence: TGTGCCAGCAGCTACCTTGGGGGCTATGAGCAGTTCTTC. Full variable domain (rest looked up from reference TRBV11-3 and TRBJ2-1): EAGVVQSPRYKIIEKKQPVAFWCNPISGHNTLYWYLQNLGQGPELLIRYENEEAVDDSQLPKDRFSAERLKGVDSTLKIQPAELGDSAVYLCASSYLGGYEQFFGPGTRLTVL.

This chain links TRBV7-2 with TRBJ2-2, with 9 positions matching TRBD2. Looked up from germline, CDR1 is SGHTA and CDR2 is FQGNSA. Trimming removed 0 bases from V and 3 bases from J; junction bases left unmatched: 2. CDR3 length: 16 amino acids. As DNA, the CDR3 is TGTGCCAGCAGCTTAGCTAGCGGGGGTCACACCGGGGAGCTGTTTTTT. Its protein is CASSLASGGHTGELFF.

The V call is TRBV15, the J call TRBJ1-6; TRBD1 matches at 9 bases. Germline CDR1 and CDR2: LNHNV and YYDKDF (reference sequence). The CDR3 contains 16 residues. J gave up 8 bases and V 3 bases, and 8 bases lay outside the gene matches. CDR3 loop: CATSRSRDRDYSPLHF. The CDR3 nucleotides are TGTGCCACCAGCAGGTCCAGGGACAGGGATTATTCACCCCTCCACTTT.

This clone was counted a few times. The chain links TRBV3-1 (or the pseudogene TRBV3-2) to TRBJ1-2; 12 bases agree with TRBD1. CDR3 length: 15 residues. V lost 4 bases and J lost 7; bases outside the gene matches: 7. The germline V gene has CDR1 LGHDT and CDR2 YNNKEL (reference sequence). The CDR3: CASSLTGQGAGGYTF. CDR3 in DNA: TGTGCCAGCAGCCTAACGGGACAGGGGGCTGGTGGCTACACCTTC.

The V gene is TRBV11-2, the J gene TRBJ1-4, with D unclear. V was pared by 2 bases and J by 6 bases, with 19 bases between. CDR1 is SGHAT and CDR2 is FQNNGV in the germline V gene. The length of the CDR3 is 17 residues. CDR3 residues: CASSLLTRAMRDEKLFF. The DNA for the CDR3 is TGTGCCAGCAGCTTACTAACAAGGGCAATGAGGGATGAAAAACTGTTTTTT.

Written as DNA, the CDR3 is TGTGCCAGCAGCTTAGTGTCCGGACAGGGATCCGAAAAACTGTTTTTT. Protein: CASSLVSGQGSEKLFF. The chain uses TRBV7-2 and TRBJ1-4, with TRBD1 identical over 8 bases. The CDR3 contains 16 residues. From germline, CDR1 is SGHTA and CDR2 FQGNSA. V lost 1 base, J lost 8 bases, and 9 bases stayed unmatched.

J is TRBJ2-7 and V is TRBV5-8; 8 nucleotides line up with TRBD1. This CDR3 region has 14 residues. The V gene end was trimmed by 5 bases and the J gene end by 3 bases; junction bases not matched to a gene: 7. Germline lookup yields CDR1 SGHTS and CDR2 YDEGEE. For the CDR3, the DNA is TGTGCCAGCAGGGGGGTGGACAGGGTCTACGAGCAGTACTTC. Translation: CASRGVDRVYEQYF.

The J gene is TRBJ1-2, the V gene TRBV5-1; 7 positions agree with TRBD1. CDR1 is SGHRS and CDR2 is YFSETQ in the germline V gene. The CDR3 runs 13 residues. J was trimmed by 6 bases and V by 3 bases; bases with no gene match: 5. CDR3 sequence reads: CASSWEGQDGYTF. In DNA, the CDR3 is TGCGCCAGCAGCTGGGAAGGACAGGATGGCTACACCTTC. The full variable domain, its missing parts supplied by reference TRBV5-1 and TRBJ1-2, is KAGVTQTPRYLIKTRGQQVTLSCSPISGHRSVSWYQQTPGQGLQFLFEYFSETQRNKGNFPGRFSGRQFSNSRSEMNVSTLELGDSALYLCASSWEGQDGYTFGSGTRLTVV.

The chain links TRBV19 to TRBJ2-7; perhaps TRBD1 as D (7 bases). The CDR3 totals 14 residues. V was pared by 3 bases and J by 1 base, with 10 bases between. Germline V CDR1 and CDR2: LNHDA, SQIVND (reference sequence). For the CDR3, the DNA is TGTGCCAGTAGTATCCCAGGGGGGTCCTACGAGCAGTACTTC. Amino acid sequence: CASSIPGGSYEQYF.

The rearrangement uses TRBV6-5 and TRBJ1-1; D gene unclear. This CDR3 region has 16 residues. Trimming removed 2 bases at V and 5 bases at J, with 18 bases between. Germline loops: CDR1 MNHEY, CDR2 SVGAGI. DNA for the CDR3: TGTGCCAGCAGTTACAGGATTGAGAGGATTAAGACTGAAGCTTTCTTT. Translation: CASSYRIERIKTEAFF.

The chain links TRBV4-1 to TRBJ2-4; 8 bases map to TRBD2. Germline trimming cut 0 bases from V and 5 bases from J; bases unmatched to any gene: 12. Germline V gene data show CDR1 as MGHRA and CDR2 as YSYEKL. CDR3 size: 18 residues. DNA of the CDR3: TGCGCCAGCAGCCAAGATAGTATGGCCGGGAGGGGAGAAAACATTCAGTACTTC. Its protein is CASSQDSMAGRGENIQYF.

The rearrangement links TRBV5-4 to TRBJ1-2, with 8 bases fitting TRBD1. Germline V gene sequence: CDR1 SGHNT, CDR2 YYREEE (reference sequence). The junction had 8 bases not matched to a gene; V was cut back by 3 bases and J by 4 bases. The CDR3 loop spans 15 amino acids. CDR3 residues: CASSWVDRVGYGYTF. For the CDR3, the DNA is TGTGCCAGCAGCTGGGTGGACAGGGTCGGCTATGGCTACACCTTC.

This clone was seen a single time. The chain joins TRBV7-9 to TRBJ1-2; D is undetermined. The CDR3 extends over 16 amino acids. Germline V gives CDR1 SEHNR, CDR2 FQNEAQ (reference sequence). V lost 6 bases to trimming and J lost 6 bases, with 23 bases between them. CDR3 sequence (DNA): TGTGCCAGCAGTTACTCCCTTCGGGAGCCCACGAATGGCTACACCTTC. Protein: CASSYSLREPTNGYTF. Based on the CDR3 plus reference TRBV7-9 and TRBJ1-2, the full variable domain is DTGVSQNPRHKITKRGQNVTFRCDPISEHNRLYWYRQTLGQGPEFLTYFQNEAQLEKSRLLSDRFSAERPKGSFSTLEIQRTEQGDSAMYLCASSYSLREPTNGYTFGSGTRLTVV.

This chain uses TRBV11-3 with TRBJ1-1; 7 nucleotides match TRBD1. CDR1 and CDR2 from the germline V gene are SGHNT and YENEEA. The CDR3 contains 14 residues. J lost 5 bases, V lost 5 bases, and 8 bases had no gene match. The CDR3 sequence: CASSPGTVGTEAFF. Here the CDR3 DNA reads TGTGCCAGCAGCCCCGGGACAGTGGGAACTGAAGCTTTCTTT.